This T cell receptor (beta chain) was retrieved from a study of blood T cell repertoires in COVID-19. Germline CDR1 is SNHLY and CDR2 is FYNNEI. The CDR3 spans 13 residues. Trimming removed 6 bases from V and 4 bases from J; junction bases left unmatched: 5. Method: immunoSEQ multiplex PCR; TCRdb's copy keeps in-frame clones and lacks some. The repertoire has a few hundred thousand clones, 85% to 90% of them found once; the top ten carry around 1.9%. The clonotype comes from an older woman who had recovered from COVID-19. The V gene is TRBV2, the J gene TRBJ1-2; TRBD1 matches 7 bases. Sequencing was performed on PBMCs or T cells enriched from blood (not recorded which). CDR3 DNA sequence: TGTGCCAGCAGCGGGACAGCTTTCTATGGCTACACCTTC. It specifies CASSGTAFYGYTF.